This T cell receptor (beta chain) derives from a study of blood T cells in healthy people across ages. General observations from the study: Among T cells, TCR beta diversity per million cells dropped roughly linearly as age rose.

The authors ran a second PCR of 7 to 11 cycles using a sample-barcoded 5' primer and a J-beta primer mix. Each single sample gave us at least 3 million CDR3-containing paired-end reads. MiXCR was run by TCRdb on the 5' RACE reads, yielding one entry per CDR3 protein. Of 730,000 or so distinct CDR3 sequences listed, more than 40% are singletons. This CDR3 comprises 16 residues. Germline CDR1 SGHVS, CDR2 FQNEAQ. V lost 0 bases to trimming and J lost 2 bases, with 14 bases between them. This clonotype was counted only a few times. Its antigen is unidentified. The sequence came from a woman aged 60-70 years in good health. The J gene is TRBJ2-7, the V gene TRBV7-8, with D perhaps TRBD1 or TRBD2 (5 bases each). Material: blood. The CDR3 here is CASSLAYRDQPYEQYF. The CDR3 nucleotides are TGTGCCAGCAGCTTAGCTTACCGGGACCAGCCCTACGAGCAGTACTTC. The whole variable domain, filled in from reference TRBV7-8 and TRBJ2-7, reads GAGVSQSPRYKVAKRGQDVALRCDPISGHVSLFWYQQALGQGPEFLTYFQNEAQLDKSGLPSDRFFAERPEGSVSTLKIQRTQQEDSAVYLCASSLAYRDQPYEQYFGPGTRLTVT.